This T cell receptor beta chain derives from a study of blood T cells in healthy people across ages. This clonotype was found a few times. Its antigen is unknown. Study findings and constraints: The diversity estimates, figures obtained from one million T cells, were considered underestimates. More naive CD4+ cells and higher diversity were found in long-lived than in aged donors.

Germline CDR1 DFQATT, CDR2 SNEGSKA (reference sequence). V gave up 0 bases and J gave up 2 bases, with 12 bases separating them. CDR3 length: 15 residues. Each donor supplied roughly 9 milliliters of peripheral blood. PCR was performed a second time for about 7 to 12 cycles using a sample-barcoded 5' primer and a J-beta primer mix. From the 5' RACE reads, TCRdb called clonotypes with MiXCR, one entry per CDR3 protein. The sample lists about 1,600,000 distinct CDR3 sequences, 35% to 45% occurring once. The sequenced sample consisted of blood. The sequence came from a young woman in good health. The V gene is TRBV20-1, the J gene TRBJ2-3; tentatively, D is TRBD1 (5 bases). In DNA form, the CDR3 reads TGCAGTGCTAGAGATCCCAGGGCAGCCACAGATACGCAGTATTTT. It codes for CSARDPRAATDTQYF.